A selection of T cell receptor beta chains follows, all from one sample in a study of T cell repertoires in cytomegalovirus infection. Each CDR3 protein is one row after TCRdb ran MiXCR on the reads. The data show 90,000 to 120,000 distinct CDR3 sequences, 20% to 25% seen once. Sequences were obtained from CD8+ T cells from PBMCs. These receptors came from a human donor in good health (CMV status not recorded). Some clones in this sample may be carry-over from other donors' samples. Each CDR3 is given with its conserved first and last residue. The order of the fields is D gene, clone size, J gene, V gene, CDR3 protein, CDR3 DNA. A D gene is named only where the DNA matches it firmly. Not all rows give a size; the values are once, few, many and, for expanded clones, a class.

D gene: -
clone size: many
J gene: TRBJ2-1
V gene: TRBV19
CDR3 protein: CASSTGRDSYNEQFF
CDR3 DNA: TGTGCCAGTAGTACGGGGCGGGACTCCTACAATGAGCAGTTCTTC

D gene: TRBD1
clone size: -
J gene: TRBJ2-1
V gene: TRBV5-5
CDR3 protein: CASSLRTGEFF
CDR3 DNA: TGTGCCAGCAGCCTTCGGACAGGGGAGTTCTTC

D gene: TRBD1
clone size: -
J gene: TRBJ1-1
V gene: TRBV13
CDR3 protein: CASRPDRSGRDQAFF
CDR3 DNA: TGTGCCAGCAGACCGGACAGGTCAGGCAGGGATCAAGCTTTCTTT

D gene: -
clone size: few
J gene: TRBJ2-5
V gene: TRBV7-9
CDR3 protein: CASSLFRRTQETQYF
CDR3 DNA: TGTGCCAGCAGCTTATTCCGCAGAACTCAAGAGACCCAGTACTTC

D gene: -
clone size: few
J gene: TRBJ2-3
V gene: TRBV30
CDR3 protein: CAWSEGSTDTQYF
CDR3 DNA: TGTGCCTGGAGCGAGGGGAGCACAGATACGCAGTATTTT

D gene: TRBD1
clone size: -
J gene: TRBJ2-7
V gene: TRBV6-2/TRBV6-3
CDR3 protein: CASSPAGTVYEQYF
CDR3 DNA: TGTGCCAGCAGCCCCGCCGGGACAGTCTACGAGCAGTACTTC

D gene: TRBD1
clone size: many
J gene: TRBJ2-7
V gene: TRBV7-6
CDR3 protein: CASSNGFRDRSAQQYF
CDR3 DNA: TGTGCCAGCAGCAACGGGTTTCGGGACAGAAGTGCCCAGCAGTACTTC

D gene: TRBD1
clone size: -
J gene: TRBJ1-4
V gene: TRBV28
CDR3 protein: CASSLGGQRMEKLFF
CDR3 DNA: TGTGCCAGCAGTCTCGGGGGACAGAGGATGGAAAAACTGTTTTTT

D gene: -
clone size: few
J gene: TRBJ2-3
V gene: TRBV29-1
CDR3 protein: CSVEAPGISSTDTQYF
CDR3 DNA: TGCAGCGTTGAAGCTCCCGGGATTTCTAGCACAGATACGCAGTATTTT

D gene: -
clone size: -
J gene: TRBJ1-1
V gene: TRBV10-3
CDR3 protein: CAIRTGADTEAFF
CDR3 DNA: TGTGCCATCAGGACGGGGGCCGACACTGAAGCTTTCTTT

D gene: -
clone size: -
J gene: TRBJ2-7
V gene: TRBV27
CDR3 protein: CASSFYVGPYEQYF
CDR3 DNA: TGTGCCAGCAGTTTTTATGTTGGCCCCTACGAGCAGTACTTC

D gene: TRBD2
clone size: -
J gene: TRBJ2-3
V gene: TRBV20-1
CDR3 protein: CSATQTSGVADTQYF
CDR3 DNA: TGCAGTGCTACCCAAACTAGCGGGGTTGCAGATACGCAGTATTTT

D gene: -
clone size: -
J gene: TRBJ1-1
V gene: TRBV30
CDR3 protein: CAWSIDGNTEAFF
CDR3 DNA: TGTGCCTGGAGCATCGACGGAAACACTGAAGCTTTCTTT

D gene: -
clone size: few
J gene: TRBJ1-3
V gene: TRBV7-6
CDR3 protein: CASSRAPVLGNTIYF
CDR3 DNA: TGTGCCAGCAGCAGAGCGCCTGTCTTAGGAAACACCATATATTTT

D gene: TRBD1
clone size: -
J gene: TRBJ2-7
V gene: TRBV13
CDR3 protein: CASRLRGQTYEQYF
CDR3 DNA: TGTGCCAGCAGACTCAGGGGGCAGACCTACGAGCAGTACTTC

D gene: TRBD1
clone size: few
J gene: TRBJ2-2
V gene: TRBV4-1
CDR3 protein: CASSYRTGSTGELFF
CDR3 DNA: TGCGCCAGCAGCTACCGGACAGGGAGCACCGGGGAGCTGTTTTTT

D gene: -
clone size: -
J gene: TRBJ2-1
V gene: TRBV7-9
CDR3 protein: CASSPNVPPWNEQFF
CDR3 DNA: TGTGCCAGCAGCCCCAATGTTCCCCCTTGGAATGAGCAGTTCTTC

D gene: -
clone size: -
J gene: TRBJ1-5
V gene: TRBV15
CDR3 protein: CATNNGGPGRQPQHF
CDR3 DNA: TGTGCCACCAACAATGGGGGGCCCGGGCGTCAGCCCCAGCATTTT

D gene: -
clone size: -
J gene: TRBJ2-7
V gene: TRBV6-2/TRBV6-3
CDR3 protein: CASRGIQFSYEQYF
CDR3 DNA: TGTGCCAGCAGAGGAATACAGTTCTCCTACGAGCAGTACTTC

D gene: -
clone size: many
J gene: TRBJ1-2
V gene: TRBV7-2
CDR3 protein: CASSLSNYGYTF
CDR3 DNA: TGTGCCAGCAGCTTGAGTAACTATGGCTACACCTTC

D gene: -
clone size: few
J gene: TRBJ2-3
V gene: TRBV24-1
CDR3 protein: CATSDYGVADTQYF
CDR3 DNA: TGTGCCACCAGTGACTATGGGGTGGCAGATACGCAGTATTTT

D gene: TRBD1
clone size: -
J gene: TRBJ2-2
V gene: TRBV5-4
CDR3 protein: CASQTGGNTGELFF
CDR3 DNA: TGTGCCAGCCAAACAGGGGGAAACACCGGGGAGCTGTTTTTT

D gene: TRBD1
clone size: -
J gene: TRBJ1-5
V gene: TRBV7-9
CDR3 protein: CASSPGQGGSNQPQHF
CDR3 DNA: TGTGCCAGCAGCCCGGGACAGGGAGGGAGCAATCAGCCCCAGCATTTT

D gene: -
clone size: -
J gene: TRBJ2-7
V gene: TRBV19
CDR3 protein: CANSFDTTYEQYF
CDR3 DNA: TGTGCCAATAGCTTTGACACCACCTACGAGCAGTACTTC

D gene: TRBD1
clone size: many
J gene: TRBJ2-4
V gene: TRBV28
CDR3 protein: CASSTTGVLAKNIQYF
CDR3 DNA: TGTGCCAGCAGCACCACAGGGGTTCTAGCCAAAAACATTCAGTACTTC

D gene: -
clone size: many
J gene: TRBJ1-2
V gene: TRBV20-1
CDR3 protein: CSAPGRVYGYTF
CDR3 DNA: TGCAGTGCTCCAGGACGGGTCTATGGCTACACCTTC

D gene: TRBD2
clone size: many
J gene: TRBJ2-1
V gene: TRBV5-1
CDR3 protein: CASSWTSGGTNEQFF
CDR3 DNA: TGCGCCAGCAGCTGGACTAGCGGGGGGACCAATGAGCAGTTCTTC

D gene: -
clone size: -
J gene: TRBJ2-3
V gene: TRBV5-1
CDR3 protein: CASSPEGAGTDTQYF
CDR3 DNA: TGCGCCAGCAGCCCGGAGGGGGCCGGCACAGATACGCAGTATTTT

D gene: TRBD2
clone size: many
J gene: TRBJ2-3
V gene: TRBV12-3/TRBV12-4
CDR3 protein: CASSRIAGASDTQYF
CDR3 DNA: TGTGCCAGCAGTCGTATAGCGGGGGCATCAGATACGCAGTATTTT

D gene: -
clone size: -
J gene: TRBJ1-1
V gene: TRBV27
CDR3 protein: CASSSPIPGPPTEAFF
CDR3 DNA: TGTGCCAGCAGTTCCCCTATACCGGGACCCCCCACTGAAGCTTTCTTT